This is a list of T cell receptor beta chains from one sample in a study of CD8 T cells in ankylosing spondylitis. TCRdb used MiXCR to reprocess the 5' RACE reads, holding one entry per CDR3 protein. The repertoire holds around 770,000 distinct CDR3 sequences, with 12% as singletons. The sequenced sample was blood, either unsorted or a sorted T cell fraction (not recorded which). Receptors were obtained from a male donor with ankylosing spondylitis. Both conserved end residues are part of each CDR3. A D gene is named only where the DNA matches it firmly. Clone size, where shown, is once, few, many, or a class for clones that have expanded.

cdr3_nt cdr3_aa j_call d_call clone_size v_call
TGCAGTGCTAGCAGTGGAACCTCGGGCGAGCAGTACTTC CSASSGTSGEQYF TRBJ2-7 . few TRBV20-1
TGTGCCAGCAGTCCAGGGGGCGCGAGGTCCTACGAGCAGTACTTC CASSPGGARSYEQYF TRBJ2-7 TRBD1 few TRBV27
TGTGCCAGCAGCTTAGATTCCCCTGACCGTCAGTACTTC CASSLDSPDRQYF TRBJ2-4 . few TRBV11-2
TGCAGTGCTACTTTAGCGGGTGCGGGGACCCAGTACTTC CSATLAGAGTQYF TRBJ2-5 TRBD2 many TRBV20-1
TGTGCCAGCAGCCCGATGGGGGTGTATGGCTACACCTTC CASSPMGVYGYTF TRBJ1-2 . many TRBV9
TGTGCCAGCAGCTTAGGCACAGCGGGAGAAGAGACCCAGTACTTC CASSLGTAGEETQYF TRBJ2-5 TRBD2 . TRBV7-6
TGCAGCGTTGAAATGGGGGCAGGGGGACAGCCCCAGCATTTT CSVEMGAGGQPQHF TRBJ1-5 TRBD1 many TRBV29-1
TGCAGTCCCCGGGTACAGACGAACACTGAAGCTTTCTTT CSPRVQTNTEAFF TRBJ1-1 . few TRBV20-1
TGTGCCAGCATACCCAGGAGGGACACTGAAGCTTTCTTT CASIPRRDTEAFF TRBJ1-1 . . TRBV6-6
TGTGCCAGCAGCCCTTCGACGGCCTATAATTCACCCCTCCACTTT CASSPSTAYNSPLHF TRBJ1-6 . few TRBV13
TGTGCCAGCAGTTACTCGATAAAGGGTAATGAAAAACTGTTTTTT CASSYSIKGNEKLFF TRBJ1-4 . . TRBV6-5
TGTGCCAGCAGCGTAGGGCCGAATTGGATAGCGGGGGGGTCCGAAGAGACCCAGTACTTC CASSVGPNWIAGGSEETQYF TRBJ2-5 TRBD2 . TRBV9
TGCTGTGCTAGAGAAATAAGTTCAGGACTAGCTAGGGAGCAGTACTTC CCAREISSGLAREQYF TRBJ2-7 TRBD2 . TRBV20-1
TGCAGTGCTCAACCGGGACGTATAGAAGAGACCCAGTACTTC CSAQPGRIEETQYF TRBJ2-5 . . TRBV20-1
TGTGCCAGCAGCTTCCAGGGGGCGCATAATGGCTACACCTTC CASSFQGAHNGYTF TRBJ1-2 TRBD1 few TRBV7-2